This T cell receptor (beta chain) originates from a study of cytotoxic CD8 clonotypes in ibrutinib-treated CLL. In this sample, this clone turned up many times. Measured with immunoSEQ multiplex PCR; TCRdb has only the in-frame clones, and not every one. The profile covers about 80,000 clones, with about 76% appearing a single time and about 4.8% taken by the ten largest. Trimming pared 2 bases from V and 0 bases from J, leaving 5 bases between. This CDR3 is built from 13 residues. Germline CDR1 MDHEN, CDR2 SYDVKM. The authors obtained approximately 2.1 micrograms of genomic DNA from cryopreserved PBMCs for TCR beta libraries.

The TCR comes from a human donor with chronic lymphocytic leukemia. The rearrangement joins TRBV28 to TRBJ2-7; the D is unclear. The sequencing used PBMCs, collected after 12 months of ibrutinib treatment. CDR3 sequence: CASSLLYSYEQYF. The CDR3 DNA sequence: TGTGCCAGCAGTTTACTGTACTCCTACGAGCAGTACTTC.